This entry features one T cell receptor beta chain sequence. A much more abundant neighbour one base away suggests this may be a read error. Naive CD4+ T cells were purified with Tregs depleted by CD25. The CDR3 is 12 residues long. Trimming took 6 bases from V and 11 from J, leaving 16 bases between them. After constant-region reverse-primer amplification, full-length variable regions underwent semi-nested PCR with Nested Universal Primer A. Each CDR3 protein is one row after TCRdb ran MiXCR on the 5' RACE reads. Seen here are tens of thousands of distinct CDR3 sequences, approximately 20% observed once, and the top ten hold around 2.8%.

The sequenced sample consisted of naive CD4+ T cells sorted from a lymph node. Regarding subset: naive CD4+ T cells, CD4+CD45RA+CD25-. The gene calls are TRBV12-3 or TRBV12-4 and TRBJ1-2; D uncertain. The sequence was collected from a female donor with breast cancer. The CDR3 sequence is CASREQPPFYTF. CDR3 nucleotide sequence: TGTGCCAGCAGAGAACAGCCCCCTTTTTACACCTTC.